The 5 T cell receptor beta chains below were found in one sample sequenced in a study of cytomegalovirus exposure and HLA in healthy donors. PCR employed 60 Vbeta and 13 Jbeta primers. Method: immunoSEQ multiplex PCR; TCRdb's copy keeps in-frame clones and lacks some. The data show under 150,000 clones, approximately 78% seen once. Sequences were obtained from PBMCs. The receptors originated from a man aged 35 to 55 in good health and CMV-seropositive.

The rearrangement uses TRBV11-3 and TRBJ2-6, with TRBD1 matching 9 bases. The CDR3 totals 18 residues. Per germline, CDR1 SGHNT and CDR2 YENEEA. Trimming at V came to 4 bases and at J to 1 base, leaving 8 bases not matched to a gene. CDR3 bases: TGTGCCAGCAGCTCCACCGGGACAGGGCTTTCTGGGGCCAACGTCCTGACTTTC. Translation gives CASSSTGTGLSGANVLTF.

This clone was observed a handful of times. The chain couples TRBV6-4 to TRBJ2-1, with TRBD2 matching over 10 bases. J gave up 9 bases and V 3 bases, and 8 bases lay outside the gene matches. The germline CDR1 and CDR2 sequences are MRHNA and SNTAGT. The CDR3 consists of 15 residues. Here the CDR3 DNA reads TGTGCCAGCAGTGATCGAGCGGGAGGGCAGATTGAGCAGTTCTTC. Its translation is CASSDRAGGQIEQFF.

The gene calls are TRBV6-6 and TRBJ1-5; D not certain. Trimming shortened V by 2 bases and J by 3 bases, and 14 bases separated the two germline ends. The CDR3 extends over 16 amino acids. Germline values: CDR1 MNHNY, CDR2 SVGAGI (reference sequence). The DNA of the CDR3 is TGTGCCAGCAGTTACACCGGGAGTACTAACAATCAGCCCCAGCATTTT. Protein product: CASSYTGSTNNQPQHF.

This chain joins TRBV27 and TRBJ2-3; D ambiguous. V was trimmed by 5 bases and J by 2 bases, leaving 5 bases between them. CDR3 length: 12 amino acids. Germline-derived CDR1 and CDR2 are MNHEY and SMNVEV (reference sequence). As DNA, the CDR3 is TGTGCCAGCAGTCCTAACACAGATACGCAGTATTTT. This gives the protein CASSPNTDTQYF.

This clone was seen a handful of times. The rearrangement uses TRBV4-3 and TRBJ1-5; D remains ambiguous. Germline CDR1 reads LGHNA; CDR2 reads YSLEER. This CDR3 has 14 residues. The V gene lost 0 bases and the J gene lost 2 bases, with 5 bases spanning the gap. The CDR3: CASSQEAGNQPQHF. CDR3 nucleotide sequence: TGCGCCAGCAGCCAAGAAGCTGGCAATCAGCCCCAGCATTTT.